This T cell receptor (beta chain) was captured in a study of T-cell memory formation after mild COVID-19. Study background: Clustering of TCRs was largely donor specific.

TCRdb analysed the 5' RACE reads with MiXCR anew, one entry per CDR3 protein. The sample gives around 150,000 distinct CDR3 sequences, roughly 15% of which show up once; roughly an eighth is in the top ten. Study-wide points: Contracting CD4+ clones lay largely in CM and EM, with CD8+ ones residing in EMRA. The authors did not confirm SARS-CoV-2 specificity of second-wave clones peaking day 37. Clones that contracted from day 15 to 85 had balanced CD4/CD8; later expanders were CD4+ biased.

Trimming pared 7 bases from V and 2 bases from J, leaving 15 bases between. The germline CDR1 and CDR2 sequences are DFQATT and SNEGSKA (reference sequence). The CDR3 runs 13 residues. A word on this clonotype: Its antigen is undetermined.

The chain couples TRBV20-1 to TRBJ2-7; either TRBD1 or TRBD2 may supply D (5 bases each). Input material: PBMCs or a T cell subset sorted from them (not recorded which). The receptor was derived from an adult woman who had mild COVID-19 (a few samples of this study predate the infection). Cell type and time point are not known. CDR3 nucleotides: TGCAGTGTCCGAGGGGCTCGAGCCTACGAGCAGTACTTC. Translated: CSVRGARAYEQYF.